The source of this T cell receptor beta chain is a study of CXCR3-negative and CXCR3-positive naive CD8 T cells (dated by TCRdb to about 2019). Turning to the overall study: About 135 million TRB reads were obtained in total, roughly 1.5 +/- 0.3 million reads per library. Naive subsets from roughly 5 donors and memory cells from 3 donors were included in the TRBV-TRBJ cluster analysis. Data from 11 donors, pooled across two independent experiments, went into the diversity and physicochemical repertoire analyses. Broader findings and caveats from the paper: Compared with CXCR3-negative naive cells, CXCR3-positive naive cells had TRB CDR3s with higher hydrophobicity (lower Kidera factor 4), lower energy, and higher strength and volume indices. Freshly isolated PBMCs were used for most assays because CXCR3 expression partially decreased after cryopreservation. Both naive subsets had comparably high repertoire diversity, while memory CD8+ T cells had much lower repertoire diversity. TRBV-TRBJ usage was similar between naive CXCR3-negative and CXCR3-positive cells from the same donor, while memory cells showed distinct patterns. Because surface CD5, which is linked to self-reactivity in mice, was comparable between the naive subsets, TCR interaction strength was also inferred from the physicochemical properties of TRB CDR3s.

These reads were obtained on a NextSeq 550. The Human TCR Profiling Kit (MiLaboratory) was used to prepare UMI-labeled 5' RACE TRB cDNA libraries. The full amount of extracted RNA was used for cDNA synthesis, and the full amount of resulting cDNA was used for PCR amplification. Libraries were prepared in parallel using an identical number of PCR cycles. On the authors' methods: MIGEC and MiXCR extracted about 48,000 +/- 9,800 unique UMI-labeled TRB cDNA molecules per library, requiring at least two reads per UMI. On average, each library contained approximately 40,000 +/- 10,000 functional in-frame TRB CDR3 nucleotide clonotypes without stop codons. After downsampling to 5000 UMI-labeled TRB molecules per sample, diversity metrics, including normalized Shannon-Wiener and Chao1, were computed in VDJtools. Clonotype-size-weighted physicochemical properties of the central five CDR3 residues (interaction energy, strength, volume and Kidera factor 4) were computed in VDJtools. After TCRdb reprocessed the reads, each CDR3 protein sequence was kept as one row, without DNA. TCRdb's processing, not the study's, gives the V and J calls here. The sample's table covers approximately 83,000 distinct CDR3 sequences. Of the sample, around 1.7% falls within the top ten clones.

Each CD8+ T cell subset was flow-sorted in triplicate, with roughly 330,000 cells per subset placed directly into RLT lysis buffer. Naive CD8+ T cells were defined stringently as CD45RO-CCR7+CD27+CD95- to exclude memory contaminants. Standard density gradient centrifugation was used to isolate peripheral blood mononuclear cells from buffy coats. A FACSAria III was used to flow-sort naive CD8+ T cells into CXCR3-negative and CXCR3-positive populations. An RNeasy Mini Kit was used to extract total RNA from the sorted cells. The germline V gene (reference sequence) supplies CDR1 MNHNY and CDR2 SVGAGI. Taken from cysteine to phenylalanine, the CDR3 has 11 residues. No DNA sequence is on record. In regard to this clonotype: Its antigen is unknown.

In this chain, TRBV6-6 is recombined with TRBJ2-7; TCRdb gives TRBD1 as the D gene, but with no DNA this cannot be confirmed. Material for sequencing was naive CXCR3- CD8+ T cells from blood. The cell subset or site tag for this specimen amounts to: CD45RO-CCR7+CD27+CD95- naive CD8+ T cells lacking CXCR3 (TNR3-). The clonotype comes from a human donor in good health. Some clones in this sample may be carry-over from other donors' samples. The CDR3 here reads CASTTGAEQYF.